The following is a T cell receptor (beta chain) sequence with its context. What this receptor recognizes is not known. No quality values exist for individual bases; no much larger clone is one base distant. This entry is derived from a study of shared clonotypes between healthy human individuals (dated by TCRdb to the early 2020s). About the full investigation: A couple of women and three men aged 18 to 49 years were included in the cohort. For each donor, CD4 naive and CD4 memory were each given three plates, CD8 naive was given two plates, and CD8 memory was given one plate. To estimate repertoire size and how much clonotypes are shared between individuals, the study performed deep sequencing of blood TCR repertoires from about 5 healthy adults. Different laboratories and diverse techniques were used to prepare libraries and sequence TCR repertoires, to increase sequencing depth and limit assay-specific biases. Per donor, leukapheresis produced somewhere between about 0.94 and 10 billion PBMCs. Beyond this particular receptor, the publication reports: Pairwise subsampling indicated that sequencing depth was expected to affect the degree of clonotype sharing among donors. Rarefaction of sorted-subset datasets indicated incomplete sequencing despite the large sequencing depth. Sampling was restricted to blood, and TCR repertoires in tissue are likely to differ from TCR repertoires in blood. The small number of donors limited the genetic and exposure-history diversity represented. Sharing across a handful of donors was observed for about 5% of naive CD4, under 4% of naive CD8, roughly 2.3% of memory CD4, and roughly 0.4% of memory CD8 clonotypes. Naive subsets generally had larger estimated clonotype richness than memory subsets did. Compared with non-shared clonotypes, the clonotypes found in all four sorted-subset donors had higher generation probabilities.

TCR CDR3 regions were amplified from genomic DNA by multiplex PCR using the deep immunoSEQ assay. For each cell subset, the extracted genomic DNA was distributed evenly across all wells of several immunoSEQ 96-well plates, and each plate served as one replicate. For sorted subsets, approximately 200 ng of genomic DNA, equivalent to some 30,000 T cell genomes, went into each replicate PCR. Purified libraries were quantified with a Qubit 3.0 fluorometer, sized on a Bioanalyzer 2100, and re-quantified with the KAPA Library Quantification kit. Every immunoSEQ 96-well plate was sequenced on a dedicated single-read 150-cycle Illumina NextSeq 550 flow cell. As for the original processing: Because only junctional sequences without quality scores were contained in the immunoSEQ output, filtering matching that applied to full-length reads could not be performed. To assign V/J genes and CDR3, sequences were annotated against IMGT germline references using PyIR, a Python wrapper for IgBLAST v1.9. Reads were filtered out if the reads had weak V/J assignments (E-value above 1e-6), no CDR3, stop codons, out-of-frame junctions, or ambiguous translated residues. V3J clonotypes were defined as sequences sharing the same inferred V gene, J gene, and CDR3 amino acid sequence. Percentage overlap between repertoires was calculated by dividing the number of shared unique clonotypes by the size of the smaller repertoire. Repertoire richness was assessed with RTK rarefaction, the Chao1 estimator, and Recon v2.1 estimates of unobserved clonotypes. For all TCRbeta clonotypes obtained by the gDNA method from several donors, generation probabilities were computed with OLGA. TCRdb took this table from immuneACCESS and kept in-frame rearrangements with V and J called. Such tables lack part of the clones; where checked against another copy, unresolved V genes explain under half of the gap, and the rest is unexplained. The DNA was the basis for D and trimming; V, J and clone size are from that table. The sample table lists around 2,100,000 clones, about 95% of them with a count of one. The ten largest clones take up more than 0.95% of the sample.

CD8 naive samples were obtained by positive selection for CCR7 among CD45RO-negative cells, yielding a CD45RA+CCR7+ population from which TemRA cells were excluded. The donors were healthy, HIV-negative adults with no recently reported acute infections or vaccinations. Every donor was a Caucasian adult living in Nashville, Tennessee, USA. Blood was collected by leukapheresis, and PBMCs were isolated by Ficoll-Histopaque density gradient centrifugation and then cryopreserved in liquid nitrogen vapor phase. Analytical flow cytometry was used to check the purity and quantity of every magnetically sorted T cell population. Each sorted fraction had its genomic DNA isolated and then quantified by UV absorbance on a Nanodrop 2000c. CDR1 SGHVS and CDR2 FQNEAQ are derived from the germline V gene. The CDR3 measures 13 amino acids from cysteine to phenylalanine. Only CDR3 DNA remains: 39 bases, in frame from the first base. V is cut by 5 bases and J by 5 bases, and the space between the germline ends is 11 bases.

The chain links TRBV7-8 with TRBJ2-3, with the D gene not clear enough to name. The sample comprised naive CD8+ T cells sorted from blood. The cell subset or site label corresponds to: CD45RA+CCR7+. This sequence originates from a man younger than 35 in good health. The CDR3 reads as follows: CASSEILVDTQYF. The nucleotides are TGTGCCAGCAGCGAGATCCTAGTAGATACGCAGTATTTT.